One and the same sample provided the 2 T cell receptor beta chains below, sequenced in a study of blood T cell repertoires in COVID-19. Clones were sequenced by immunoSEQ multiplex PCR, and TCRdb holds only the in-frame ones, with some missing. The sample carries about 140,000 clones, 80% recorded once. Sequenced input: peripheral blood. These receptors all come from a woman aged 45-60 years with acute or convalescent COVID-19.

The chain links TRBV6-5 to TRBJ1-3, with D unresolved. Germline CDR1 is MNHEY and CDR2 is SVGAGI. The CDR3 is 15 amino acids. Trimming cost V 0 bases and J 0 bases, with 6 bases left between them. The CDR3, as DNA: TGTGCCAGCAGTTACTCGGGCAGCTCTGGAAACACCATATATTTT. This translates into CASSYSGSSGNTIYF.

This chain links TRBV12-3 or TRBV12-4 with TRBJ1-2; 9 bases line up with TRBD1. The CDR3 covers 13 residues. V shed 6 bases and J 4 bases; nucleotides not matched to a gene: 3. CDR3 loop: CASRQGASYGYTF. The CDR3 bases are TGTGCCAGCAGACAGGGGGCAAGCTATGGCTACACCTTC.